These T cell receptor beta chains were read from a single sample in a study of PD-1 blockade in mismatch repair-deficient tumors. Profiling relied on immunoSEQ multiplex PCR, and the TCRdb table lists in-frame clones only, not all of them. There are 49,000 or so clones in the sample; approximately 84% occur only once, and approximately 8.4% lies in the top ten. The specimen was peripheral blood, collected about 20 weeks after starting pembrolizumab. These receptors all stem from an adult with mismatch repair-deficient cancer. Each CDR3 is given with its conserved first and last residue. Expanded clones get a size class; other rows say once, few or many, or leave the size out.

j_call cdr3_length v_call clone_size cdr3_aa
TRBJ1-1 20 TRBV4-2 . CASSQVFNKGGVGRGTEAFF
TRBJ1-1 13 TRBV29-1 . CSGLGQGNTEAFF
TRBJ1-5 15 TRBV9 . CASSLEGGSNQPQHF
TRBJ2-3 14 TRBV9 . CASSAGQGPDTQYF
TRBJ1-1 13 TRBV7-3 . CASRTPGVTEAFF
TRBJ1-1 14 TRBV5-1 . CASSLSSGNTEAFF
TRBJ2-3 14 TRBV4-3 . CASSQGHRTDTQYF
TRBJ2-7 17 TRBV5-6 . CASSLYRTTGDIYEQYF
TRBJ2-1 16 TRBV5-4 . CASSLGGAGAYNEQFF
TRBJ1-5 13 TRBV7-9 . CASSGQHNQPQHF
TRBJ2-3 13 TRBV7-7 . CASSLGQTNTQYF
TRBJ2-7 12 TRBV7-9 . CASSPREHEQYF
TRBJ2-1 12 TRBV27 once CASRAIYNEQFF
TRBJ2-5 10 TRBV2 . CASSEGTQYF
TRBJ2-3 18 TRBV10-2 . CASSLGLAGVGGTDTQYF
TRBJ1-1 14 TRBV2 . CASSLRSGQAEAFF
TRBJ2-2 15 TRBV5-8 . CASSFSGRGTGELFF
TRBJ2-2 16 TRBV2 . CASSESGTANTGELFF
TRBJ1-3 15 TRBV7-9 . CASSLDGGGGNTIYF
TRBJ1-1 13 TRBV11-3 once CASSLSTVTEAFF
TRBJ2-7 11 TRBV20-1 once CSASRGQEQYF
TRBJ2-1 15 TRBV5-1 . CASSFTATGRDEQFF
TRBJ2-5 12 TRBV28 . CASSSLRGTQYF
TRBJ2-7 11 TRBV6-5 . CASSPLYEQYF
TRBJ2-3 14 TRBV7-9 . CASSLGGGSDTQYF
TRBJ2-7 15 TRBV6-5 . CASNPRGQGLYEQYF
TRBJ1-3 14 TRBV18 . CASSPGIAGNTIYF
TRBJ2-7 15 TRBV7-9 . CASTTPGQGLVEQYF
TRBJ1-1 14 TRBV10-3 . CAISITQGNTEAFF
TRBJ2-2 16 TRBV18 . CASSPRRPENTGELFF
TRBJ2-7 13 TRBV11-2 . CASSLGQIYEQYF
TRBJ2-3 11 TRBV10-3 . CAIRVTDTQYF
TRBJ2-2 15 TRBV7-2 . CASSLSGADTGELFF
TRBJ1-3 15 TRBV9 . CASSPGEGIGNTIYF
TRBJ2-3 15 TRBV18 . CASSPLGGGTDTQYF
TRBJ1-1 14 TRBV9 . CASSGGRAYTEAFF
TRBJ2-5 15 TRBV6-1 . CASSEIAGGLETQYF
TRBJ2-1 17 TRBV4-2 . CASSQDGASGSYNEQFF
TRBJ2-2 13 TRBV5-1 . CASRRTVDGELFF
TRBJ2-3 17 TRBV5-1 . CASSFPGLAGETDTQYF